Listed below are T cell receptor beta chains from one sample, sequenced in a study of blood T cell repertoires in COVID-19. Sequenced by immunoSEQ multiplex PCR; TCRdb stores in-frame clones only, minus some. The table records over 150,000 clones, nearly 80% of them present only once. The material sequenced was peripheral blood. Receptor source: a woman between 70 and 85 years old with acute or convalescent COVID-19. Each CDR3 is given with its conserved first and last residue. Each record gives: V gene, J gene, clone size, D gene, CDR3 DNA, CDR3 protein. D genes are given only for firm matches. Clone size is stated in some rows and not others, as once, few, many or a class when expanded.

V: TRBV20-1
J: TRBJ1-1
size: NA
D: NA
DNA: TGCAGTGCTAGTAGCGGACTCCGGCACACTGAAGCTTTCTTT
CDR3: CSASSGLRHTEAFF

V: TRBV29-1
J: TRBJ2-5
size: NA
D: TRBD1
DNA: TGCAGCGCGGACAGGGAAGGGAACTTAAACTTC
CDR3: CSADREGNLNF

V: TRBV6-5
J: TRBJ1-2
size: NA
D: NA
DNA: TGTGCCAGCAGTCTCCGTCACGCGGGAAACTATGGCTACACCTTC
CDR3: CASSLRHAGNYGYTF

V: TRBV25-1
J: TRBJ1-1
size: NA
D: NA
DNA: TGTGCCAGCAGTGTGGGACAACTGAACACTGAAGCTTTCTTT
CDR3: CASSVGQLNTEAFF

V: TRBV7-3
J: TRBJ2-3
size: NA
D: NA
DNA: TGTGCCAGCAGCGAGCGGGGCACAGATACGCAGTATTTT
CDR3: CASSERGTDTQYF

V: TRBV5-6
J: TRBJ2-5
size: NA
D: NA
DNA: TGTGCCAGCAGCTTGGAGCAGGCGTACCAAGAGACCCAGTACTTC
CDR3: CASSLEQAYQETQYF

V: TRBV27
J: TRBJ2-7
size: few
D: TRBD2
DNA: TGTGCCAGCGGGGGGACTAGCTTTGGCGAGCAGTACTTC
CDR3: CASGGTSFGEQYF

V: TRBV19
J: TRBJ1-1
size: once
D: NA
DNA: TGTGCCAGTAGTATTTCGCCGACAGGGAACACTGAAGCTTTCTTT
CDR3: CASSISPTGNTEAFF

V: TRBV9
J: TRBJ2-1
size: NA
D: NA
DNA: TGTGCCAGCAGCGTAATCTCCTCGAGCTCCTACAATGAGCAGTTCTTC
CDR3: CASSVISSSSYNEQFF

V: TRBV7-8
J: TRBJ2-2
size: NA
D: TRBD1
DNA: TGTGCCAGCAGCCCACCAGGACAGGGGTTAAACACCGGGGAGCTGTTTTTT
CDR3: CASSPPGQGLNTGELFF

V: TRBV19
J: TRBJ1-6
size: NA
D: NA
DNA: TGTGCCAGTAGTATGGGGGCATATTCACCCCTCCACTTT
CDR3: CASSMGAYSPLHF

V: TRBV5-1
J: TRBJ1-2
size: NA
D: NA
DNA: TGCGCCAGCAGCTTGGAAACAGGGAGCTTTGAGGGCTACACCTTC
CDR3: CASSLETGSFEGYTF

V: TRBV2
J: TRBJ2-7
size: NA
D: NA
DNA: TGTGCCAGCGGAGTGGTACTCGTTGGCGAGCAGTACTTC
CDR3: CASGVVLVGEQYF

V: TRBV10-2
J: TRBJ1-3
size: NA
D: NA
DNA: TGCGCCAGCAGTGATCCGGGAATGTCCTCTGGAAACACCATATATTTT
CDR3: CASSDPGMSSGNTIYF

V: TRBV2
J: TRBJ2-1
size: NA
D: TRBD2
DNA: TGTGCCAGCAATCCTATCTCTAGCGGGGGATACCTGTTCTTC
CDR3: CASNPISSGGYLFF

V: TRBV2
J: TRBJ2-1
size: NA
D: TRBD2
DNA: TGTGCCAGCAAGAGTCGGGAGGGCTTACATGAGCAGTTCTTC
CDR3: CASKSREGLHEQFF

V: TRBV6-5
J: TRBJ1-6
size: NA
D: TRBD1
DNA: TGTGCCAGCAGACAGACAGGGGAGAATTCACCCCTCCACTTT
CDR3: CASRQTGENSPLHF

V: TRBV5-1
J: TRBJ2-1
size: NA
D: TRBD2
DNA: TGCGCCAGCAGCTTGGCCTCCGGGACTAGCTCCTACAATGAGCAGTTCTTC
CDR3: CASSLASGTSSYNEQFF

V: TRBV5-6
J: TRBJ2-7
size: NA
D: NA
DNA: TGTGCCAGCAGCCTAGGGGGCTACGAGCAGTACTTC
CDR3: CASSLGGYEQYF

V: TRBV4-1
J: TRBJ1-1
size: NA
D: NA
DNA: TGCGCCAGCAGCCAGCTTGACAGAAACACTGAAGCTTTCTTT
CDR3: CASSQLDRNTEAFF

V: TRBV5-4
J: TRBJ1-2
size: NA
D: NA
DNA: TGTGCCAGCAGCTTGTCGACAGAGCCTAACTATGGCTACACCTTC
CDR3: CASSLSTEPNYGYTF

V: TRBV5-4
J: TRBJ1-6
size: few
D: NA
DNA: TGTGCCAGCAGCTTGGGACTTTCTAATTCACCCCTCCACTTT
CDR3: CASSLGLSNSPLHF

V: TRBV6-6
J: TRBJ2-7
size: NA
D: NA
DNA: TGTGCCAGCAGTTACTCGCGCCGTACCTACGAGCAGTACTTC
CDR3: CASSYSRRTYEQYF

V: TRBV7-2
J: TRBJ1-5
size: NA
D: NA
DNA: TGTGCCAGCAATTGGGGGGTCGGTAGCAATCAGCCCCAGCATTTT
CDR3: CASNWGVGSNQPQHF

V: TRBV5-1
J: TRBJ2-4
size: NA
D: TRBD1
DNA: TGCGCCAGCAGCTTATGGACAGGGCGAGAAAAAAACATTCAGTACTTC
CDR3: CASSLWTGREKNIQYF

V: TRBV7-9
J: TRBJ1-5
size: NA
D: TRBD1
DNA: TGTGCCAGCAGCTTTGGGACAGGGGGGATCCAGCCCCAGCATTTT
CDR3: CASSFGTGGIQPQHF

V: TRBV18
J: TRBJ1-1
size: NA
D: TRBD1
DNA: TGTGCCAGCTCACCAGGGACAGACAACACTGAAGCTTTCTTT
CDR3: CASSPGTDNTEAFF

V: TRBV7-8
J: TRBJ1-5
size: NA
D: TRBD1
DNA: TGTGCCAGCAGCTCGCGACAGGGGAGTCAGCCCCAGCATTTT
CDR3: CASSSRQGSQPQHF

V: TRBV30
J: TRBJ2-3
size: NA
D: NA
DNA: TGTGCCTGGAGTAGCGGGCAGAGCACAGATACGCAGTATTTT
CDR3: CAWSSGQSTDTQYF

V: TRBV2
J: TRBJ1-1
size: NA
D: NA
DNA: TGTGCCAGCCGGAAACTATTGAACACTGAAGCTTTCTTT
CDR3: CASRKLLNTEAFF

V: TRBV25-1
J: TRBJ2-7
size: NA
D: TRBD1
DNA: TGTGCCAGCAGTCAAGATAACAGGGGCTTACTGTACGAGCAGTACTTC
CDR3: CASSQDNRGLLYEQYF

V: TRBV19
J: TRBJ2-1
size: NA
D: TRBD2
DNA: TGTGCCAGTAGCTTGGGGACTAGCGGGAGGCCGTCTGTCCATGAGCAGTTCTTC
CDR3: CASSLGTSGRPSVHEQFF

V: TRBV5-1
J: TRBJ2-7
size: NA
D: TRBD2
DNA: TGCGCCAGCAGCTCCAACCCGGGGGGGGAATTCGGGAACGAGCAGTACTTC
CDR3: CASSSNPGGEFGNEQYF

V: TRBV12-3/TRBV12-4
J: TRBJ2-7
size: NA
D: TRBD2
DNA: TGTGCCCTTACGCTAGCGGGAGAATCATACTTC
CDR3: CALTLAGESYF

V: TRBV3-1/TRBV3-2
J: TRBJ2-1
size: NA
D: NA
DNA: TGTGCCAGCAGCCAACGGCTGAGCGGGTACAATGAGCAGTTCTTC
CDR3: CASSQRLSGYNEQFF

V: TRBV12-3/TRBV12-4
J: TRBJ1-1
size: NA
D: NA
DNA: TGTGCCAGCAGTTTTCAGGGGAACACTGAAGCTTTCTTT
CDR3: CASSFQGNTEAFF

V: TRBV7-9
J: TRBJ2-3
size: NA
D: TRBD2
DNA: TGTGCCAGCAGCTTGGGAGCGGGAGGGCACACAGATACGCAGTATTTT
CDR3: CASSLGAGGHTDTQYF

V: TRBV29-1
J: TRBJ2-3
size: few
D: TRBD2
DNA: TGCAGCGTTATTACTAGCGGGAGGATGAATACGCAGTATTTT
CDR3: CSVITSGRMNTQYF

V: TRBV18
J: TRBJ2-2
size: few
D: TRBD2
DNA: TGTGCCAGCTCACCTACCACTAGCGGAGGGACCGGGGAGCTGTTTTTT
CDR3: CASSPTTSGGTGELFF

V: TRBV6-2/TRBV6-3
J: TRBJ2-1
size: NA
D: NA
DNA: TGTGCCAGCAGTTACGCGGGGAATGAGCAGTTCTTC
CDR3: CASSYAGNEQFF

V: TRBV5-1
J: TRBJ2-2
size: NA
D: TRBD2
DNA: TGCGCCAGCAGCCTGGGAGGGACTAGCGGGAGGCGCACCGGGGAGCTGTTTTTT
CDR3: CASSLGGTSGRRTGELFF

V: TRBV7-9
J: TRBJ2-1
size: NA
D: TRBD2
DNA: TGTGCCAGCAGCTCCAGACTAGCGGGTAGCTCCTACAATGAGCAGTTCTTC
CDR3: CASSSRLAGSSYNEQFF

V: TRBV19
J: TRBJ1-5
size: many
D: NA
DNA: TGTGCCAGTAGTATGACGGGCAGGGATCAGCCCCAGCATTTT
CDR3: CASSMTGRDQPQHF

V: TRBV2
J: TRBJ1-2
size: NA
D: NA
DNA: TGTGCCAGCAGTGAAGGGCAGCGCGGCTATGGCTACACCTTC
CDR3: CASSEGQRGYGYTF

V: TRBV9
J: TRBJ2-1
size: NA
D: TRBD2
DNA: TGTGCCAGCAGCGTAGGAAGCGGGACCACCTCCTACAATGAGCAGTTCTTC
CDR3: CASSVGSGTTSYNEQFF

V: TRBV7-9
J: TRBJ1-2
size: NA
D: NA
DNA: TGTGCCAGCAGCCTAGTGGCCGCCGAATTTAACTATGGCTACACCTTC
CDR3: CASSLVAAEFNYGYTF

V: TRBV20-1
J: TRBJ1-5
size: many
D: NA
DNA: TGCAGTGCTAGAGATCGGCGGGCCCAGCATTTT
CDR3: CSARDRRAQHF

V: TRBV7-9
J: TRBJ2-1
size: NA
D: NA
DNA: TGTGCCAGCAGCCCTCGTCTAGCAGTCTCCTACAATGAGCAGTTCTTC
CDR3: CASSPRLAVSYNEQFF

V: TRBV5-1
J: TRBJ2-1
size: NA
D: TRBD1
DNA: TGCGCCAGCAGCCCCCAAGGGACAGGGGGCAATGAGCAGTTCTTC
CDR3: CASSPQGTGGNEQFF

V: TRBV24-1
J: TRBJ2-5
size: NA
D: TRBD2
DNA: TGTGCCACCAGTGATCCCGCGGGGCGGGAGGGACCTCAAGAGACCCAGTACTTC
CDR3: CATSDPAGREGPQETQYF

V: TRBV19
J: TRBJ1-5
size: NA
D: NA
DNA: TGTGCCAGTAGGGCGGGAGTGCAAAATAGCAATCAGCCCCAGCATTTT
CDR3: CASRAGVQNSNQPQHF

V: TRBV5-1
J: TRBJ2-2
size: NA
D: TRBD2
DNA: TGCGCCAGCAGCCGCGACTTTGTAGCGGGAGGAAGAACGAACACCGGGGAGCTGTTTTTT
CDR3: CASSRDFVAGGRTNTGELFF

V: TRBV6-5
J: TRBJ2-6
size: NA
D: NA
DNA: TGTGCCAGCAGGTCACAGGGTTTGGGGGCCAACGTCCTGACTTTC
CDR3: CASRSQGLGANVLTF

V: TRBV7-3
J: TRBJ2-2
size: NA
D: NA
DNA: TGTGCCAGCAGCCACGGCGTAGGGGCCACCGGGGAGCTGTTTTTT
CDR3: CASSHGVGATGELFF